The rows below give T cell receptor beta chains drawn from one sample of a study of CD8 T cells in ankylosing spondylitis. MiXCR, run by TCRdb on the 5' RACE reads, gives a single entry per CDR3 protein. There are about 160,000 distinct CDR3 sequences in the sample; around 18% occur only once, and about 7.8% lies in the top ten. Specimen: blood, either unsorted or a sorted T cell fraction (not recorded which). These receptor sequences come from a male donor with ankylosing spondylitis or in good health (not recorded which). The CDR3 runs from the conserved cysteine through the conserved F or W. D genes are given only for firm matches. Clone size appears in some rows only: once, few, many, or a class for an expanded clone.

J gene,D gene,V gene,clone size,CDR3 DNA,CDR3 protein
TRBJ1-3,NA,TRBV18,few,TGTGCCAGCTCACCGGACAGCACTCCTGGAAACACCATATATTTT,CASSPDSTPGNTIYF
TRBJ2-2,TRBD2,TRBV20-1,many,TGCAGTGCGCAGACGGGACTAGCGGGAGTTGGGACCGGGGAGCTGTTTTTT,CSAQTGLAGVGTGELFF
TRBJ2-1,NA,TRBV3-1,many,TGTGCCACCACAAGCTCCTACAATGAGCAGTTCTTC,CATTSSYNEQFF
TRBJ2-6,NA,TRBV12-5,few,TGTGCTAGTGCCCCCTCTGGGGCCAACGTCCTGACTTTC,CASAPSGANVLTF
TRBJ2-3,NA,TRBV20-1,many,TGCAGTGCTCCGGGGGACGCCACAGATACGCAGTATTTT,CSAPGDATDTQYF
TRBJ1-5,NA,TRBV11-2,NA,TGTGCCAGCAGCTTAGGAAGGGGTCAGCCCCAGCATTTT,CASSLGRGQPQHF
TRBJ1-1,NA,TRBV6-8,NA,TGTGCCAGCAGTTACTGTAGGTCGCAGGGAGGCACTGAAGCTTTCTTT,CASSYCRSQGGTEAFF
TRBJ2-1,TRBD1,TRBV5-1,NA,TGCGCCAGCAGCGTCGGACAGGGTCTCTACAATGAGCAGTTCTTC,CASSVGQGLYNEQFF
TRBJ1-2,NA,TRBV5-1,few,TGCGCCAGCAGCCCACCGTTAAGTAACTATGGCTACACCTTC,CASSPPLSNYGYTF
TRBJ2-5,TRBD1,TRBV29-1,few,TGCAGCGTTAGACAGGGGGAGACCCAGTACTTC,CSVRQGETQYF
TRBJ2-2,TRBD2,TRBV7-9,few,TGTGCCAGCAGCTCTAGCGGGACTGGGGAGCTGTTTTTT,CASSSSGTGELFF
TRBJ2-3,NA,TRBV27,NA,TGTGCCAGCAGTCCTCTCGGGCGGGAATCCCCAGATACGCAGTATTTT,CASSPLGRESPDTQYF